These 21 T cell receptor beta chains were sequenced from one sample in a study of blood T cell repertoires in COVID-19. The data were produced by immunoSEQ multiplex PCR, yet TCRdb's version contains in-frame clones alone and is incomplete. The sample includes around 100,000 clones, almost 80% of them seen just once. The sample comprised peripheral blood. The receptors here all came from a man between 65 and 85 years old with active or convalescent COVID-19.

This clone was seen only once. The V gene is TRBV5-4, the J gene TRBJ1-4, with D tentatively TRBD1 (6 bases). Germline CDR1 and CDR2: SGHNT and YYREEE (reference sequence). The CDR3 sequence is 15 residues long. Trimming took 4 bases from V and 0 from J, leaving 10 bases between them. As DNA, the CDR3 is TGTGCCAGCAGCCAGGACAGAGCAACTAATGAAAAACTGTTTTTT. It translates to CASSQDRATNEKLFF.

The chain is built from TRBV10-3 and TRBJ2-7, with D hard to call. Trimming removed 2 bases from V and 6 bases from J, with 8 bases in between. This CDR3 has 12 residues. Germline V gives CDR1 ENHRY, CDR2 SYGVKD. CDR3 sequence (DNA): TGTGCCATCAGTGAGGGTAGCAGCGAGCAGTACTTC. Its protein is CAISEGSSEQYF.

The chain's CDR3 is CASRYRGPGTGELFF. DNA of the CDR3: TGTGCCAGCAGATACAGGGGGCCGGGCACCGGGGAGCTGTTTTTT. The genes are TRBV6-5 and TRBJ2-2, with 9 bases matching TRBD1. The germline CDR1 and CDR2 sequences are MNHEY and SVGAGI. V was clipped by 6 bases and J by 4 bases; unmatched bases: 6. This CDR3 region has 15 residues.

CDR3: CASSEYGGENEKLFF. The CDR3 coding sequence is TGTGCCAGCAGTGAATATGGGGGGGAGAATGAAAAACTGTTTTTT. The chain links TRBV2 to TRBJ1-4, with D perhaps matching TRBD1 (5 bases). Between the trimmed V and J ends, which lost 2 bases and 5 bases, there was a span of 12 bases. Germline V gives CDR1 SNHLY, CDR2 FYNNEI. The CDR3 consists of 15 residues. Full variable domain (missing parts from reference TRBV2 and TRBJ1-4): EPEVTQTPSHQVTQMGQEVILRCVPISNHLYFYWYRQILGQKVEFLVSFYNNEISEKSEIFDDQFSVERPDGSNFTLKIRSTKLEDSAMYFCASSEYGGENEKLFFGSGTQLSVL.

This clone was observed a single time. The gene calls are TRBV24-1 and TRBJ2-2; perhaps TRBD1 as D (6 bases). CDR1 is KGHDR and CDR2 is SFDVKD in the germline V gene. V was cut by 5 bases and J by 0 bases, with 15 bases left in between. CDR3 size: 17 residues. The CDR3 DNA reads as TGTGCCACCAGTGCTCCAGGGGTCTTCGCGAACACCGGGGAGCTGTTTTTT. It encodes CATSAPGVFANTGELFF.

V usage is TRBV5-8 and J usage is TRBJ1-2; perhaps TRBD1 as D (6 bases). The CDR3 extends over 12 amino acids. Germline CDR1 SGHTS, CDR2 YDEGEE. V was trimmed by 4 bases and J by 7 bases, leaving 11 bases between them. The CDR3 loop reads CASSLGDIGYTF. In DNA form, the CDR3 reads TGTGCCAGCAGCCTCGGGGACATTGGCTACACCTTC.

The chain recombines TRBV5-1 with TRBJ2-3; 8 bases are shared with TRBD1. This CDR3 region has 16 residues. The V segment lost 3 bases and the J segment 3 bases; nucleotides outside the gene matches: 9. The germline CDR1 and CDR2 sequences are SGHRS and YFSETQ. CDR3 loop: CASSYGRDRRTDTQYF. The CDR3 DNA is TGCGCCAGCAGCTATGGACGGGACAGGAGGACAGATACGCAGTATTTT. The full variable domain, completed using reference TRBV5-1 and TRBJ2-3, is KAGVTQTPRYLIKTRGQQVTLSCSPISGHRSVSWYQQTPGQGLQFLFEYFSETQRNKGNFPGRFSGRQFSNSRSEMNVSTLELGDSALYLCASSYGRDRRTDTQYFGPGTRLTVL.

This chain connects TRBV7-9 to TRBJ2-5, with 9 positions matching TRBD1. Per germline, CDR1 SEHNR and CDR2 FQNEAQ (reference sequence). CDR3 length equals 16 residues. The ends lost 1 base at V and 7 bases at J; junction bases unmatched: 10. The DNA for the CDR3 is TGTGCCAGCAGCTTAGTTTTGCCGACAGGGGGGGGGACCCAGTACTTC. It yields the protein CASSLVLPTGGGTQYF.

The rearrangement joins TRBV9 to TRBJ2-3; maybe TRBD1 (5 bases). Trimming left V 4 bases short and J 1 base short, with 13 bases between. The germline gives CDR1 SGDLS, CDR2 YYNGEE. The CDR3 contains 15 residues. Here the CDR3 reads CASSPLGQRTDTQYF. CDR3 bases: TGTGCCAGCAGCCCTCTGGGGCAACGCACAGATACGCAGTATTTT.

The V gene is TRBV14, the J gene TRBJ1-4; 7 bases are shared with TRBD1. J gave up 8 bases and V 4 bases, and 4 bases lay outside the gene matches. Germline V gene sequence: CDR1 SGHDN, CDR2 FVKESK. This CDR3 region has 13 residues. CDR3 region: CASSRGDSEKLFF. The CDR3, as DNA: TGTGCCAGCAGCCGGGGGGACAGCGAAAAACTGTTTTTT. Variable domain in full (rest from reference TRBV14 and TRBJ1-4): EAGVTQFPSHSVIEKGQTVTLRCDPISGHDNLYWYRRVMGKEIKFLLHFVKESKQDESGMPNNRFLAERTGGTYSTLKVQPAELEDSGVYFCASSRGDSEKLFFGSGTQLSVL.

The J gene is TRBJ2-1, the V gene TRBV7-3; D might be TRBD1 (6 bases). The germline V gene encodes CDR1 SGHTA and CDR2 FQGTGA. This CDR3 is built from 15 residues. Deletions cut 5 bases from V and 5 bases from J, with 16 bases between. The CDR3 here is CASSPGVAGNNEQFF. Written as DNA, the CDR3 is TGTGCCAGCAGCCCAGGGGTGGCTGGGAACAATGAGCAGTTCTTC.

The chain recombines TRBV29-1 with TRBJ1-2; TRBD1 matches 9 bases. The CDR3 contains 13 residues. CDR1 is SQVTM, CDR2 ANQGSEA, per germline. The ends lost 5 bases at V and 7 bases at J; junction bases unmatched: 8. DNA for the CDR3: TGCAGCGTTCAACCGGGACAGGGTGCTGGCTACACCTTC. As protein: CSVQPGQGAGYTF.

The chain has TRBV15 and TRBJ2-7, with 9 bases aligning to TRBD1. V was pared by 1 base and J by 3 bases, with 4 bases of the junction left unmatched. This CDR3 contains 15 residues. Germline values: CDR1 LNHNV, CDR2 YYDKDF (reference sequence). CDR3 in amino acids: CATSRGQGGFYEQYF. The CDR3, as DNA: TGTGCCACCAGCAGAGGACAGGGGGGGTTCTACGAGCAGTACTTC.

The chain joins TRBV18 to TRBJ2-3, with 8 bases identical to TRBD1. The CDR3 runs to 17 residues. With V trimmed by 3 bases and J by 0 bases, 8 bases remained unmatched. Germline lookup yields CDR1 KGHSH and CDR2 LQKENI. This CDR3 reads CASSPLPTGVSTDTQYF. CDR3 bases: TGTGCCAGCTCACCCCTCCCGACAGGGGTAAGCACAGATACGCAGTATTTT.

The rearrangement joins TRBV7-2 to TRBJ1-5; D ambiguous. Germline CDR1 is SGHTA and CDR2 is FQGNSA. Trimming pared 5 bases from V and 0 bases from J, leaving 11 bases between. The CDR3 length is 15 residues. The CDR3 protein is CASSLGLHSNQPQHF. In nucleotides, the CDR3 is TGTGCCAGCAGCCTGGGCCTTCATAGCAATCAGCCCCAGCATTTT.

The V gene is TRBV30, the J gene TRBJ1-3; a weak D match, TRBD1 (5 bases). Per the germline V gene, CDR1 is GTSNPN and CDR2 is SVGIG (reference sequence). Trimming removed 2 bases from V and 2 bases from J, with 10 bases in between. CDR3 length equals 14 residues. CDR3 amino acids: CAWSQGNPGNTIYF. The CDR3 nucleotides are TGTGCCTGGAGTCAGGGTAACCCTGGAAACACCATATATTTT.

This clone is a singleton in its sample. This rearrangement joins TRBV6-1 to TRBJ1-4; D remains ambiguous. Germline CDR1 reads MNHNS; CDR2 reads SASEGT. Deletions cut 0 bases from V and 10 bases from J, with 12 bases between. This CDR3 comprises 14 residues. The CDR3 DNA reads as TGTGCCAGCAGTGAAGCCCGATCGACTGGAAAACTGTTTTTT. Amino acid sequence: CASSEARSTGKLFF.

This chain uses TRBV1 with TRBJ1-1. TRBV1 is an annotated pseudogene. The CDR3 is 14 residues long. The CDR3 spells CTSSLLGEDTEAFF. CDR3 bases: TGCACCAGCAGCCTCTTGGGAGAGGACACTGAAGCTTTCTTT.

The genes are TRBV5-4 and TRBJ1-4; 9 bases line up with TRBD1. The germline gives CDR1 SGHNT, CDR2 YYREEE (reference sequence). There are 16 residues in the CDR3. The trim removed 5 bases at V and 8 bases at J, leaving 13 bases unmatched. Here the CDR3 reads CASRTDRGSGREKLFF. In DNA, the CDR3 is TGTGCCAGCAGAACCGACAGGGGGTCGGGTCGCGAAAAACTGTTTTTT.

The genes are TRBV28 and TRBJ2-7; the match to TRBD2 covers 11 bases. V shed 5 bases, J shed 4 bases, and the junction held 7 bases outside the gene matches. This CDR3 region has 15 residues. CDR1 is MDHEN and CDR2 is SYDVKM in the germline V gene. In DNA, the CDR3 is TGTGCCAGCAGTGACCCCGGGACTAGCGGATACGAGCAGTACTTC. This gives the protein CASSDPGTSGYEQYF. Combining the CDR3 with reference TRBV28 and TRBJ2-7 gives the whole variable domain DVKVTQSSRYLVKRTGEKVFLECVQDMDHENMFWYRQDPGLGLRLIYFSYDVKMKEKGDIPEGYSVSREKKERFSLILESASTNQTSMYLCASSDPGTSGYEQYFGPGTRLTVT.

This chain joins TRBV7-9 and TRBJ1-4; D gene ambiguous. CDR3 size: 14 residues. Germline loops: CDR1 SEHNR, CDR2 FQNEAQ (reference sequence). The V gene lost 4 bases and the J gene lost 0 bases, with 6 bases spanning the gap. The CDR3 DNA sequence: TGTGCCAGCAGCTCGTTTACAACTAATGAAAAACTGTTTTTT. This encodes CASSSFTTNEKLFF. Full variable domain (rest looked up from reference TRBV7-9 and TRBJ1-4): DTGVSQNPRHKITKRGQNVTFRCDPISEHNRLYWYRQTLGQGPEFLTYFQNEAQLEKSRLLSDRFSAERPKGSFSTLEIQRTEQGDSAMYLCASSSFTTNEKLFFGSGTQLSVL.